These 9 T cell receptor beta chains came from one sample sequenced in a study of cytotoxic CD8 clonotypes in ibrutinib-treated CLL. TCRdb's copy holds only in-frame clones and misses some; the assay was immunoSEQ multiplex PCR. The table includes just over 200,000 clones, over 65% detected once. The specimen was PBMCs, collected after 12 months of ibrutinib treatment. These TCRs come from a human donor with chronic lymphocytic leukemia.

This chain uses TRBV7-3 with TRBJ2-7; no clear D. The CDR3 length is 13 residues. The V end was cut by 2 bases, the J end by 5 bases, with 10 bases between. CDR1 is SGHTA, CDR2 FQGTGA, per germline. In DNA form, the CDR3 reads TGTGCCAGCAGCTTACAGTATGGGGACGAGCAGTACTTC. Amino acid sequence: CASSLQYGDEQYF.

The chain recombines TRBV19 with TRBJ1-2; the match to TRBD1 covers 8 bases. Trimming removed 3 bases from V and 8 bases from J; junction bases left unmatched: 14. There are 16 residues in the CDR3. The germline gives CDR1 LNHDA, CDR2 SQIVND (reference sequence). CDR3 coding DNA: TGTGCCAGTAGTATCGCGTCCGCGGACAGGGAGCAAGGCTACACCTTC. Its translation is CASSIASADREQGYTF.

The V call is TRBV25-1, the J call TRBJ1-3, with 7 bases aligning to TRBD1. Germline CDR1 reads MGHDK; CDR2 reads SYGVNS. The trim removed 7 bases at V and 4 bases at J, leaving 4 bases unmatched. There are 13 residues in the CDR3. This CDR3 reads CASTQGSGNTIYF. CDR3 bases: TGTGCCAGCACACAGGGGTCGGGAAACACCATATATTTT.

This clone is termed medium-sized (0.01 to 0.1%). This chain uses TRBV5-4 with TRBJ1-6; D is unresolved. This CDR3 region has 13 residues. Germline CDR1 and CDR2: SGHNT and YYREEE (reference sequence). Trimming took 0 bases from V and 8 from J, leaving 6 bases between them. CDR3 loop: CASSLDVDSPLHF. CDR3 DNA sequence: TGTGCCAGCAGCTTGGACGTGGATTCACCCCTCCACTTT.

The chain combines TRBV14 with TRBJ2-7; D unclear. The germline V and J ends were trimmed by 1 base and 2 bases, with 9 bases remaining between them. The CDR3 length is 14 residues. Germline values: CDR1 SGHDN, CDR2 FVKESK. The chain's CDR3 is CASSQGHWTYEQYF. The CDR3 DNA reads TGTGCCAGCAGCCAAGGACACTGGACCTACGAGCAGTACTTC. The variable domain in full, completed from reference TRBV14 and TRBJ2-7, reads EAGVTQFPSHSVIEKGQTVTLRCDPISGHDNLYWYRRVMGKEIKFLLHFVKESKQDESGMPNNRFLAERTGGTYSTLKVQPAELEDSGVYFCASSQGHWTYEQYFGPGTRLTVT.

The chain uses TRBV2 and TRBJ2-7; 8 bases fit TRBD1. In germline, CDR1 is SNHLY, CDR2 FYNNEI. The CDR3 loop spans 16 amino acids. V was clipped by 1 base and J by 3 bases; unmatched bases: 8. CDR3 region: CASSEGTGLKFYEQYF. DNA for the CDR3: TGTGCCAGCAGTGAAGGGACAGGGCTAAAATTCTACGAGCAGTACTTC.

The chain carries TRBV5-4 and TRBJ1-5; D unresolved. CDR1 is SGHNT and CDR2 is YYREEE in the germline V gene (reference sequence). The length of the CDR3 is 13 residues. The V end lost 4 bases, the J end lost 3 bases, and 8 bases lay between the germline ends. CDR3 in DNA: TGTGCCAGCAGCGTGGACCCCAATCAGCCCCAGCATTTT. Translated: CASSVDPNQPQHF.

The rearrangement links TRBV30 to TRBJ2-5; 7 nucleotides match TRBD1. Unmatched junction bases numbered 4, after V lost 2 bases and J lost 4 bases. Germline values: CDR1 GTSNPN, CDR2 SVGIG (reference sequence). This CDR3 has 13 amino acids. The CDR3 spells CAWSKGGVETQYF. CDR3 coding DNA: TGTGCCTGGAGTAAAGGGGGCGTAGAGACCCAGTACTTC.

This clone appeared a few times. The rearrangement uses TRBV9 and TRBJ2-2; 7 bases line up with TRBD2. Germline V gene data show CDR1 as SGDLS and CDR2 as YYNGEE. V shed 6 bases, J shed 4 bases, and the junction held 6 bases outside the gene matches. The CDR3 has 14 residues. This CDR3 reads CASTLAGVTGELFF. CDR3 nucleotide sequence: TGTGCCAGCACCCTCGCGGGAGTCACCGGGGAGCTGTTTTTT.